This TCR beta chain was obtained from a study of OX40 agonist ivuxolimab in advanced cancers. Germline assignment: CDR1 MNHEY and CDR2 SMNVEV (reference sequence). The CDR3 runs 14 residues. The data were produced by immunoSEQ multiplex PCR, yet TCRdb's version contains in-frame clones alone and is incomplete. The data hold 55,000 to 65,000 clones, with approximately 86% observed a single time. A note on this clone: At one end the junction does not follow the germline gene, possibly because of a read error.

This receptor was taken from an adult with an advanced solid tumor such as melanoma, head and neck, liver or kidney cancer. The source was CD4+ or CD8+ T cells sorted from blood, collected in a trial of the OX40 agonist ivuxolimab. The chain has TRBV27 and TRBJ1-2; TRBD1 is a possible D gene (5 bases). CDR3 sequence: CASSLSGTVLGYTF. The CDR3 nucleotides read TGTGCCAGCAGTCTATCCGGGACGGTCCTGGGCTACACCTTC.